The sample holds many counts of the clone carrying this T cell receptor (beta chain). Its target is not known. TCR cDNA molecules each carried a unique molecular identifier. TCRdb itself ran the 5' RACE reads through MiXCR, one entry per CDR3 protein. This table holds 20,000 to 25,000 distinct CDR3 sequences, 6.9% found once. This record belongs to a study of spatial heterogeneity in lung cancer. The CDR3 is 15 amino acids. The germline gives CDR1 SGHAT, CDR2 FQNNGV. With 3 bases clipped from V and 2 bases from J, the junction kept 6 bases outside the gene matches. Overall study findings and caveats: Blood contained ubiquitous expanded tumor TCRs more at resection than at follow-up.

Time point described: sample taken at primary tumor resection. Sequencing was performed on whole RNA extracted from tumor and nontumor lung tissue, or from frozen PBMC, and the material was left unsorted. Samples were obtained from about 75 donors, all untreated early-stage non-small cell lung cancer patients. The sequence came from a male donor with early-stage non-small cell lung cancer. The chain uses TRBV11-2 and TRBJ2-5, with 7 bases identical to TRBD1. Sequencing used PBMCs, obtained at surgery. CDR3 region: CASSFRQGFQETQYF. Written as DNA, the CDR3 is TGTGCCAGCAGCTTTAGACAGGGTTTTCAAGAGACCCAGTACTTC.